This TCR beta chain comes out of a study of T-cell reconstitution after alpha-beta-depleted transplantation in children. Worth noting for this clonotype: Its antigen is unknown.

The CDR3 is 15 residues long. Germline CDR1 SGDLS, CDR2 YYNGEE. The ends were cut back, 4 bases at V and 1 base at J, with 13 bases in the middle. Unique molecular identifiers were incorporated into the prepared TCRbeta library. TCRdb called the PCR reads again in MiXCR, with one record for every CDR3 protein. In the table there are a few hundred thousand distinct CDR3 sequences, over 40% of which are singletons. Study results and limitations: Where alpha-beta T cells came from about two months after transplant was reportedly several hundred expanded graft clones. Some patients' high day-60 TCRbeta diversity was traced to surviving recipient T cells and thymic progenitors. At one year after transplant, newly produced T cells mostly accounted for T-cell counts and diversity.

The sequenced sample was PBMCs, obtained before TCRalphabeta/CD19-depleted stem cell transplant. The genes are TRBV9 and TRBJ2-3, with D unresolved. This clonotype originated in a girl aged 2 to 9 with aplastic anemia, due to receive a stem cell transplant. CDR3: CASSPKSWGTDTQYF. The CDR3 nucleotides read TGTGCCAGCAGCCCGAAGAGCTGGGGCACAGATACGCAGTATTTT.